A selection of T cell receptor beta chains follows, all from one sample in a study of cytomegalovirus exposure and HLA in healthy donors. Profiling relied on immunoSEQ multiplex PCR, and the TCRdb table lists in-frame clones only, not all of them. The table has 110,000 to 150,000 clones, around 80% seen once. The specimen sequenced was PBMCs. The source is a man between 25 and 39 years old in good health and CMV-seronegative. CDR3s include the opening cysteine and the closing phenylalanine or tryptophan. D genes are given only for firm matches. Not all rows give a size; the values are once, few, many and, for expanded clones, a class.

CDR3 length | clone size | J gene | V gene | D gene | CDR3 protein | CDR3 DNA
16 | - | TRBJ2-1 | TRBV9 | TRBD1 | CASSVEAGGFYNEQFF | TGTGCCAGCAGCGTAGAGGCAGGGGGCTTCTACAATGAGCAGTTCTTC
14 | - | TRBJ2-3 | TRBV6-5 | - | CASSLGTSTDTQYF | TGTGCCAGCAGTCTCGGGACTAGCACAGATACGCAGTATTTT
12 | - | TRBJ2-1 | TRBV30 | - | CAWSGSYNEQFF | TGTGCCTGGAGTGGTTCGTACAATGAGCAGTTCTTC
17 | - | TRBJ2-1 | TRBV9 | - | CASSVGGRTSSYNEQFF | TGTGCCAGCAGCGTAGGGGGCAGAACAAGCTCCTACAATGAGCAGTTCTTC
14 | - | TRBJ1-1 | TRBV6-5 | - | CASSYSEGPTEAFF | TGTGCCAGCAGTTACTCAGAGGGTCCCACTGAAGCTTTCTTT
12 | few | TRBJ1-1 | TRBV6-1 | - | CASRSSNTEAFF | TGTGCCAGCAGGTCGTCCAACACTGAAGCTTTCTTT
16 | once | TRBJ2-3 | TRBV15 | TRBD1 | CATSERGDRVTDTQYF | TGTGCCACCAGCGAGAGAGGGGACAGGGTGACAGATACGCAGTATTTT
16 | - | TRBJ1-4 | TRBV28 | - | CASTLRPRRGREKLFF | TGTGCCAGCACCCTTCGGCCGCGCCGGGGTCGTGAAAAACTGTTTTTT
16 | - | TRBJ2-1 | TRBV5-7 | TRBD1 | CASSLFFRQGRDPKFF | TGTGCCAGCAGCTTGTTTTTTCGACAGGGTCGGGACCCGAAGTTCTTC
13 | - | TRBJ1-1 | TRBV18 | - | CASSVGQNTEAFF | TGTGCCAGCTCAGTCGGACAGAACACTGAAGCTTTCTTT
16 | - | TRBJ2-1 | TRBV14 | TRBD2 | CASSQYIAGGRDEQFF | TGTGCCAGCAGCCAGTATATAGCGGGGGGAAGGGATGAGCAGTTCTTC
16 | - | TRBJ2-2 | TRBV7-9 | - | CASSPYLRHDTGELFF | TGTGCCAGCAGCCCTTACCTGCGGCATGACACCGGGGAGCTGTTTTTT
14 | - | TRBJ2-3 | TRBV5-1 | - | CASSGWTSTDTQYF | TGCGCCAGCAGCGGTTGGACTAGCACAGATACGCAGTATTTT
18 | - | TRBJ1-1 | TRBV23-1 | - | CASSQSWRAFRRNTEAFF | TGCGCCAGCAGTCAATCGTGGCGGGCTTTCCGTAGGAACACTGAAGCTTTCTTT
12 | - | TRBJ1-5 | TRBV2 | - | CAEGRADQPQHF | TGTGCCGAGGGTAGGGCTGACCAGCCCCAGCATTTT
13 | many | TRBJ2-3 | TRBV6-6 | - | CASSYRDTDTQYF | TGTGCCAGCAGTTACCGGGACACAGATACGCAGTATTTT
14 | - | TRBJ2-7 | TRBV7-3 | TRBD2 | CASSPTSGSYEQYF | TGTGCCAGCAGCCCGACTAGCGGCTCCTACGAGCAGTACTTC
15 | - | TRBJ1-1 | TRBV5-4 | TRBD1 | CASSHTGGMNTEAFF | TGTGCCAGCAGCCATACAGGGGGCATGAACACTGAAGCTTTCTTT
15 | - | TRBJ1-6 | TRBV13 | TRBD1 | CASSDGAGGNSPLHF | TGTGCCAGCAGCGATGGGGCAGGGGGCAACTCACCCCTCCACTTT
16 | - | TRBJ1-1 | TRBV6-5 | - | CASSYTRGLGADSAFF | TGTGCCAGCAGTTACACCCGCGGTTTGGGGGCGGATTCGGCTTTCTTT
14 | - | TRBJ2-4 | TRBV9 | - | CASSDGGAKNIQYF | TGTGCCAGCAGTGACGGGGGAGCCAAAAACATTCAGTACTTC
17 | once | TRBJ2-3 | TRBV5-1 | - | CASSSTLPGAYPDTQYF | TGCGCCAGCAGCTCTACCCTTCCGGGAGCATACCCAGATACGCAGTATTTT
15 | once | TRBJ2-5 | TRBV7-9 | - | CASSVGASGSETQYF | TGTGCCAGCAGCGTTGGGGCTAGTGGTTCCGAGACCCAGTACTTC
14 | - | TRBJ2-3 | TRBV15 | - | CATSSPGSTDTQYF | TGTGCCACCAGCTCCCCGGGAAGCACAGATACGCAGTATTTT
15 | - | TRBJ1-2 | TRBV2 | - | CASRLQGIINYGYTF | TGTGCCAGCAGATTACAGGGCATAATTAACTATGGCTACACCTTC
15 | - | TRBJ2-1 | TRBV4-1 | - | CASSQPGTAYNEQFF | TGCGCCAGCAGCCAGCCCGGGACTGCCTACAATGAGCAGTTCTTC
14 | - | TRBJ1-3 | TRBV5-1 | - | CASSRTGSGNTIYF | TGCGCCAGCAGCCGAACAGGGTCTGGAAACACCATATATTTT
13 | - | TRBJ2-7 | TRBV28 | - | CASSRDIPYEQYF | TGTGCCAGCAGTCGGGACATCCCCTACGAGCAGTACTTC
11 | once | TRBJ1-1 | TRBV20-1 | - | CSARVNTEAFF | TGCAGTGCTAGAGTAAACACTGAAGCTTTCTTT
15 | - | TRBJ2-7 | TRBV5-4 | TRBD1 | CASSVPGQKDYEQYF | TGTGCCAGCAGCGTACCGGGACAGAAAGATTACGAGCAGTACTTC
15 | - | TRBJ1-4 | TRBV4-2 | - | CASSRSQDSYEKLFF | TGTGCCAGCAGCCGAAGCCAGGACAGTTATGAAAAACTGTTTTTT
15 | - | TRBJ1-6 | TRBV19 | - | CASSSSTRYNSPLHF | TGTGCCAGTAGCTCCTCGACACGGTATAATTCACCCCTCCACTTT
13 | - | TRBJ1-1 | TRBV2 | TRBD1 | CASRRQGLTEAFF | TGTGCCAGCCGAAGACAGGGGCTCACTGAAGCTTTCTTT
18 | - | TRBJ2-7 | TRBV7-2 | TRBD2 | CASSPDLAGGASSYEQYF | TGTGCCAGCAGCCCAGACCTAGCGGGGGGTGCCAGCTCCTACGAGCAGTACTTC
14 | few | TRBJ1-5 | TRBV5-6 | - | CASSFYGGNQPQHF | TGTGCCAGCAGCTTTTATGGAGGCAATCAGCCCCAGCATTTT
15 | once | TRBJ2-1 | TRBV19 | TRBD1 | CASSIPGQRHNEQFF | TGTGCCAGTAGTATCCCGGGACAGCGACACAATGAGCAGTTCTTC
18 | - | TRBJ1-5 | TRBV4-1 | - | CASSPRGGATISNQPQHF | TGCGCCAGCAGCCCCCGCGGAGGGGCAACGATTAGCAATCAGCCCCAGCATTTT
15 | - | TRBJ2-1 | TRBV7-2 | TRBD2 | CASRGAGPPFNEQFF | TGTGCCAGCAGGGGAGCGGGGCCCCCCTTCAATGAGCAGTTCTTC
16 | - | TRBJ1-1 | TRBV4-1 | TRBD1 | CASTTGAGNLNTEAFF | TGCGCCAGCACCACAGGGGCCGGAAACTTGAACACTGAAGCTTTCTTT
14 | - | TRBJ2-7 | TRBV6-5 | - | CASSYGTRDYEQYF | TGTGCCAGCAGTTATGGTACCCGCGACTACGAGCAGTACTTC
15 | few | TRBJ1-1 | TRBV5-1 | TRBD1 | CASSPGQGGSTEAFF | TGCGCCAGCAGCCCTGGACAGGGCGGGAGCACTGAAGCTTTCTTT
14 | few | TRBJ1-1 | TRBV6-1 | TRBD1 | CASSPRTGNTEAFF | TGTGCCAGCAGCCCTAGGACAGGGAACACTGAAGCTTTCTTT
14 | - | TRBJ1-2 | TRBV15 | - | CATSAGGQNYGYTF | TGTGCCACCAGCGCAGGAGGACAGAACTATGGCTACACCTTC
14 | once | TRBJ1-5 | TRBV2 | TRBD1 | CASRTGGVNQPQHF | TGTGCCAGCAGGACAGGGGGCGTGAATCAGCCCCAGCATTTT
16 | - | TRBJ2-1 | TRBV27 | TRBD2 | CASSLRGTSSYNEQFF | TGTGCCAGCAGTCTGAGGGGGACTAGCTCCTACAATGAGCAGTTCTTC
14 | - | TRBJ2-1 | TRBV5-1 | TRBD1 | CASSSGQGLWEQFF | TGCGCCAGCAGCTCCGGACAGGGGCTTTGGGAACAGTTCTTC
14 | - | TRBJ1-2 | TRBV29-1 | - | CSVANRRTNYGYTF | TGCAGCGTAGCGAACAGGAGGACTAATTATGGCTACACCTTC
14 | - | TRBJ2-7 | TRBV29-1 | TRBD2 | CSVDGVGGIYEQYF | TGCAGCGTTGATGGGGTGGGGGGGATCTACGAGCAGTACTTC
16 | - | TRBJ1-1 | TRBV6-5 | - | CASSYRQRIMNTEAFF | TGTGCCAGCAGTTACCGGCAGAGGATCATGAACACTGAAGCTTTCTTT
17 | few | TRBJ2-5 | TRBV6-1 | TRBD2 | CASSEEAGGPNQETQYF | TGTGCCAGCAGTGAAGAGGCGGGGGGACCGAACCAAGAGACCCAGTACTTC
13 | few | TRBJ1-1 | TRBV5-6 | - | CASSLGRMAEAFF | TGTGCCAGCAGCTTGGGCAGGATGGCTGAAGCTTTCTTT
16 | - | TRBJ2-7 | TRBV27 | - | CASSFARTQGPHEQYF | TGTGCCAGCAGTTTCGCGCGGACTCAAGGCCCCCACGAGCAGTACTTC
14 | once | TRBJ1-4 | TRBV28 | TRBD1 | CASTPGQSDEKLFF | TGTGCCAGCACTCCGGGACAGTCAGATGAAAAACTGTTTTTT
13 | - | TRBJ1-1 | TRBV11-2 | - | CASSSAGNTEAFF | TGTGCCAGCAGCTCTGCCGGGAACACTGAAGCTTTCTTT
14 | - | TRBJ2-5 | TRBV14 | - | CASSQDHLGETQYF | TGTGCCAGCAGCCAAGATCACTTGGGCGAGACCCAGTACTTC